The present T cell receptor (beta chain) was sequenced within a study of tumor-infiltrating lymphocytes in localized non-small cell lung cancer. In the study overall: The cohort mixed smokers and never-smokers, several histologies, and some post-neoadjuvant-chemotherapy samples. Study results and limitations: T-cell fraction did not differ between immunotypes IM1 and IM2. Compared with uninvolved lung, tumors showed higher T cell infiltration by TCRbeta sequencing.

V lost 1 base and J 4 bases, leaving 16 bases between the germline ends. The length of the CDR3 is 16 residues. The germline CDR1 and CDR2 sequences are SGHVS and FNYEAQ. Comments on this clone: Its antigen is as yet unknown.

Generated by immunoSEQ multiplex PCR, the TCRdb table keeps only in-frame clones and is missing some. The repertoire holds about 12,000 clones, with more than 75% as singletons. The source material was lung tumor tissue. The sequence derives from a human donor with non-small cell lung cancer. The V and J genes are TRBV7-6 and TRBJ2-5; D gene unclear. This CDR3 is CASSLERLGFGETQYF. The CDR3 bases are TGTGCCAGCAGCTTAGAACGCCTTGGCTTTGGAGAGACCCAGTACTTC.